The 13 T cell receptor beta chains below were found in one sample sequenced in a study of OX40 agonist ivuxolimab in advanced cancers. Profiling relied on immunoSEQ multiplex PCR, and the TCRdb table lists in-frame clones only, not all of them. The sample records about 38,000 clones, 65% to 80% being singletons. Sequences were derived from CD4+ or CD8+ T cells sorted from blood, sampled in a trial of the OX40 agonist ivuxolimab. These receptors were obtained from an adult with an advanced solid tumor such as melanoma, head and neck, liver or kidney cancer.

The chain couples TRBV9 to TRBJ2-7; D call uncertain. CDR1 is SGDLS, CDR2 YYNGEE, per germline. This CDR3 is 10 amino acids long. V lost 2 bases and J lost 3, with 0 bases in between. The CDR3 sequence is CASSVYEQYF. The CDR3, as DNA: TGTGCCAGCAGCGTCTACGAGCAGTACTTC.

The V call is TRBV12-5, the J call TRBJ1-2; the D is unclear. The CDR3 loop spans 12 amino acids. V lost 5 bases, J lost 8 bases, and 12 bases lay in between. Per the germline V gene, CDR1 is LGHNT and CDR2 is FRNRAP. The CDR3 is CASGGPDVGYTF. CDR3 bases: TGTGCTAGTGGTGGACCGGACGTAGGCTACACCTTC.

The V and J genes are TRBV6-6 and TRBJ1-5; 8 bases agree with TRBD1. Looked up from germline, CDR1 is MNHNY and CDR2 is SVGAGI (reference sequence). Trimming cost V 6 bases and J 4 bases; bases outside gene matches: 8. This CDR3 is built from 15 residues. CDR3 sequence: CASRPGQGANQPQHF. The CDR3 DNA follows: TGTGCCAGCAGACCCGGACAGGGAGCTAATCAGCCCCAGCATTTT.

This sequence joins TRBV18 and TRBJ2-7; TRBD1 agrees at 8 bases. This CDR3 region has 16 residues. The J segment lost 5 bases and the V segment lost 3 bases, leaving 12 bases of the junction unmatched. From germline, CDR1 is KGHSH and CDR2 LQKENI. CDR3 protein: CASSPPTGTGMDEQYF. The CDR3, as DNA: TGTGCCAGCTCACCGCCAACCGGGACAGGTATGGACGAGCAGTACTTC.

In its sample, this clone is medium-sized. CDR3 in amino acids: CASSPLGSRNEQFF. The CDR3 bases are TGTGCCAGCAGTCCTCTAGGATCTCGGAATGAGCAGTTCTTC. The chain employs TRBV6-1 and TRBJ2-1, with D hard to call. The germline V and J ends were trimmed by 5 bases and 7 bases, with 15 bases remaining between them. CDR3 length equals 14 residues. Germline CDR1 reads MNHNS; CDR2 reads SASEGT.

The rearrangement joins TRBV6-5 to TRBJ2-7; a possible D gene is TRBD2 (5 bases). Germline CDR1 is MNHEY and CDR2 is SVGAGI. The V and J ends lost 0 bases and 3 bases respectively, with 9 bases between them. CDR3 length: 14 residues. In nucleotides, the CDR3 is TGTGCCAGCAGTTACTCTACTAGAGGCTACGAGCAGTACTTC. This encodes CASSYSTRGYEQYF.

The V and J genes are TRBV28 and TRBJ2-3, with 8 bases that match TRBD2. The CDR3 sequence is 14 residues long. CDR1 and CDR2 from the germline V gene are MDHEN and SYDVKM. Trimming at V came to 8 bases and at J to 5 bases, leaving 9 bases not matched to a gene. The CDR3 loop is CASGVVAGGDTQYF. The CDR3 DNA reads TGTGCCAGCGGAGTTGTGGCGGGAGGAGATACGCAGTATTTT. Based on the CDR3 plus reference TRBV28 and TRBJ2-3, the full variable domain is DVKVTQSSRYLVKRTGEKVFLECVQDMDHENMFWYRQDPGLGLRLIYFSYDVKMKEKGDIPEGYSVSREKKERFSLILESASTNQTSMYLCASGVVAGGDTQYFGPGTRLTVL.

The genes are TRBV2 and TRBJ1-2, with 7 bases aligning to TRBD1. The CDR3 contains 15 residues. J was trimmed by 1 base and V by 6 bases; bases with no gene match: 8. In germline, CDR1 is SNHLY, CDR2 FYNNEI. CDR3 DNA: TGTGCCAGCAGATCAACAGGGGTGGTTAACTATGGCTACACCTTC. Encoded protein: CASRSTGVVNYGYTF.

For this clone: The junction shows a germline mismatch at one end, possibly a read error. This chain uses TRBV5-4 with TRBJ2-7; 10 bases fit TRBD2. The germline CDR1 and CDR2 sequences are SGHNT and YYREEE (reference sequence). This CDR3 spans 15 amino acids. CDR3 DNA: TGCGCCAGCAGCCAAGAGGTAGCGGGAGGCTACGAGCAGTACTTC. As protein: CASSQEVAGGYEQYF.

The gene calls are TRBV5-1 and TRBJ2-7, with D perhaps TRBD2 (5 bases). Trimming pared 6 bases from V and 0 bases from J, leaving 13 bases between. The CDR3 is 14 residues long. Germline loops: CDR1 SGHRS, CDR2 YFSETQ. The CDR3 is CASMPSPSSYEQYF. The CDR3, as DNA: TGCGCCAGCATGCCTAGCCCGAGCTCCTACGAGCAGTACTTC.

This chain joins TRBV4-1 and TRBJ2-1; 12 bases line up with TRBD2. This CDR3 contains 19 residues. J gave up 2 bases and V 4 bases, and 12 bases lay outside the gene matches. CDR1 MGHRA and CDR2 YSYEKL come from the germline V gene. CDR3 region: CASSPGGASGRVPYNEQFF. The CDR3 DNA follows: TGCGCCAGCAGCCCGGGCGGGGCTAGCGGGAGGGTCCCCTACAATGAGCAGTTCTTC.

This chain connects TRBV4-1 to TRBJ1-5; D may be TRBD1 (6 bases). This CDR3 is built from 15 residues. The ends were cut back, 0 bases at V and 4 bases at J, with 10 bases in the middle. The germline V gene encodes CDR1 MGHRA and CDR2 YSYEKL. CDR3 amino acids: CASSQEVTGNQPQHF. CDR3 bases: TGCGCCAGCAGCCAAGAAGTGACAGGAAATCAGCCCCAGCATTTT.

The chain joins TRBV13 to TRBJ2-5, with 7 bases identical to TRBD1. With 6 bases clipped from V and 4 bases from J, the junction kept 11 bases outside the gene matches. The germline gives CDR1 PRHDT, CDR2 FYEKMQ (reference sequence). CDR3 length: 15 residues. Here the CDR3 DNA reads TGTGCCAGCAGTCACCGGACAGGAATGGTAGAGACCCAGTACTTC. Its protein product is CASSHRTGMVETQYF.